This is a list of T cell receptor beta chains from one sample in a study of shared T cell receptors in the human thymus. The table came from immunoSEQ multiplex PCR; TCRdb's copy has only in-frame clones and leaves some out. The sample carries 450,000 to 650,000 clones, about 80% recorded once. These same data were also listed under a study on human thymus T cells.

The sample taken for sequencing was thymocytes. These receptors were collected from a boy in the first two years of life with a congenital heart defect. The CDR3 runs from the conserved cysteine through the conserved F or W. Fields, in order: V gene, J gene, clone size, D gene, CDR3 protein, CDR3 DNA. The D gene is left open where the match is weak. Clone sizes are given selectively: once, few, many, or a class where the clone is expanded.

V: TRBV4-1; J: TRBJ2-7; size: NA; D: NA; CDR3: CASSQDSVRSSYEQYF; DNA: TGCGCCAGCAGCCAAGATTCGGTGCGGAGCTCCTACGAGCAGTACTTC
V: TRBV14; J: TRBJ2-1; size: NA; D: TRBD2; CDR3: CASSRPSPLAGVSYNEQFF; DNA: TGTGCCAGCAGCCGCCCTTCGCCCCTAGCGGGAGTTTCCTACAATGAGCAGTTCTTC
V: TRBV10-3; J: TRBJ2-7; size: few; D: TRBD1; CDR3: CAISPTPGTGSYEQYF; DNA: TGTGCCATCAGCCCCACTCCCGGGACAGGGTCCTACGAGCAGTACTTC
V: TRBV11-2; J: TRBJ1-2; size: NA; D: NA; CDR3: CASSLDLGGYTF; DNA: TGTGCCAGCAGCTTAGATCTCGGTGGCTACACCTTC
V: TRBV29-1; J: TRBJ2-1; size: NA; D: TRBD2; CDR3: CSVEGLAVKNYNEQFF; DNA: TGCAGCGTTGAGGGACTAGCGGTAAAGAACTACAATGAGCAGTTCTTC
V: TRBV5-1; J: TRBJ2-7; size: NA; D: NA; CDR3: CASSFIGQWTHGGSEQYF; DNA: TGCGCCAGCAGCTTTATCGGACAGTGGACACATGGAGGTAGCGAGCAGTACTTC
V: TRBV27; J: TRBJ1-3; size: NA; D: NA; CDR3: CASSSTPEASGNTIYF; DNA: TGTGCCAGCAGTTCCACGCCGGAGGCTTCTGGAAACACCATATATTTT
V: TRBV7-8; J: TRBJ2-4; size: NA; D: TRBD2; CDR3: CASSPGRPHPAKNIQYF; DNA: TGTGCCAGCAGCCCCGGGAGGCCCCACCCAGCCAAAAACATTCAGTACTTC
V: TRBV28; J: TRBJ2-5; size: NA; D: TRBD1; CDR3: CASSADRGGETQYF; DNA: TGTGCCAGCAGTGCGGACAGGGGAGGGGAGACCCAGTACTTC
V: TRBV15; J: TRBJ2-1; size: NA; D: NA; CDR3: CATSRESSGSYNEQFF; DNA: TGTGCCACCAGCAGAGAGTCATCCGGGAGCTACAATGAGCAGTTCTTC
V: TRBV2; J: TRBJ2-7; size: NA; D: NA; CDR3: CASSELAGTYEQYF; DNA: TGTGCCAGCAGTGAATTGGCAGGCACCTACGAGCAGTACTTC
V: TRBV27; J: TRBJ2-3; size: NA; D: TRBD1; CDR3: CASSSTGGSTDTQYF; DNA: TGTGCCAGCAGTTCGACAGGGGGGAGCACAGATACGCAGTATTTT
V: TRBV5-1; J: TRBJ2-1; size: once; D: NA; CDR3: CASSLGGGHHEQFF; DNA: TGCGCCAGCAGCTTGGGTGGCGGGCACCATGAGCAGTTCTTC
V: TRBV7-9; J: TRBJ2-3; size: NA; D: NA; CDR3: CASSLKGGAPWHF; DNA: TGTGCCAGCAGCTTAAAAGGCGGAGCCCCATGGCATTTT
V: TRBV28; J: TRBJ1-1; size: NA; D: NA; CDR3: CASSLIRGYTEAFF; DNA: TGTGCCAGCAGTTTGATAAGGGGCTACACTGAAGCTTTCTTT
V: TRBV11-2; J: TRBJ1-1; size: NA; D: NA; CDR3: CASSLGGQYTEAFF; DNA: TGTGCCAGCAGCTTAGGAGGGCAGTACACTGAAGCTTTCTTT
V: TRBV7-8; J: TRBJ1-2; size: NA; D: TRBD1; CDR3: CASSQERTGDYGYTF; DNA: TGTGCCAGCAGCCAAGAGAGGACAGGGGACTATGGCTACACCTTC
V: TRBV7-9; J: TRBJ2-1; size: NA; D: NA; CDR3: CASSTYPTNEQFF; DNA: TGTGCCAGCAGCACCTACCCGACTAATGAGCAGTTCTTC
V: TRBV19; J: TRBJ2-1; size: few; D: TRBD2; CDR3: CASSIAGGVYNEQFF; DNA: TGTGCCAGTAGTATAGCGGGAGGAGTATACAATGAGCAGTTCTTC
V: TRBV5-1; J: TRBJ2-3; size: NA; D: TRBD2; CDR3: CASRTSPGAGGSRPSTDTQYF; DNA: TGCGCCAGCAGGACCAGCCCGGGGGCGGGAGGCTCTCGCCCCAGCACAGATACGCAGTATTTT
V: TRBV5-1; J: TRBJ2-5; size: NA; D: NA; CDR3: CASSFRTGDSETQYF; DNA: TGCGCCAGCAGCTTCCGGACCGGGGACTCAGAGACCCAGTACTTC
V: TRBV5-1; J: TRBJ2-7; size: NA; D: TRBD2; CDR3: CASSFGTSGRSSYEQYF; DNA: TGCGCCAGCAGCTTCGGGACTAGCGGGAGGAGCTCCTACGAGCAGTACTTC
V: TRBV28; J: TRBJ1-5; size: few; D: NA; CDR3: CASSFSDRHNQPQHF; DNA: TGTGCCAGCAGCTTCTCGGACAGACACAATCAGCCCCAGCATTTT
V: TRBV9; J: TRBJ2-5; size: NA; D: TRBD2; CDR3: CASSVEAGGETQYF; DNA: TGTGCCAGCAGCGTAGAGGCGGGAGGAGAGACCCAGTACTTC
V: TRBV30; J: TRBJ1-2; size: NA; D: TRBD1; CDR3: CASRGAGYTF; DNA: TGTGCCAGCAGGGGGGCGGGCTACACCTTC
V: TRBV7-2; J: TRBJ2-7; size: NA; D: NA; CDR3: CASSTQTTYEQYF; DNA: TGTGCCAGCAGCACTCAGACAACCTACGAGCAGTACTTC
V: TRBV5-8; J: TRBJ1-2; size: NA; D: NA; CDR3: CASSPPGGINYGYTF; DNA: TGTGCCAGCAGCCCCCCCGGGGGGATCAACTATGGCTACACCTTC
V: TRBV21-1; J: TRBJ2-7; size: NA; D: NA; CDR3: CASSKSTEPGLCVPGAYEQYF; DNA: TGTGCCAGCAGCAAATCAACCGAGCCGGGACTGTGCGTACCCGGGGCGTACGAGCAGTACTTC
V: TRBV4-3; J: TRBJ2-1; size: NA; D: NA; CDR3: CASRKGLGDYNEQFF; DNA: TGCGCCAGCAGAAAGGGACTGGGAGACTACAATGAGCAGTTCTTC
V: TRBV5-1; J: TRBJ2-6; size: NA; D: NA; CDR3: CASSYRVSGANVLTF; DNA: TGCGCCAGCAGCTACAGGGTCTCTGGGGCCAACGTCCTGACTTTC
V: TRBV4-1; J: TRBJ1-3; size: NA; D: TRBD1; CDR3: CASSQWTGSGNTIYF; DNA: TGCGCCAGCAGCCAATGGACAGGCTCTGGAAACACCATATATTTT
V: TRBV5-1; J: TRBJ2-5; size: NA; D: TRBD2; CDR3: CASSRSGSQETQYF; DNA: TGCGCCAGCAGCCGGAGCGGGAGCCAAGAGACCCAGTACTTC
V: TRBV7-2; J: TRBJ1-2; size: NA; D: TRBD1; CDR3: CASSFYRGGANYGYTF; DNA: TGTGCCAGCAGCTTCTACAGGGGCGGGGCTAACTATGGCTACACCTTC
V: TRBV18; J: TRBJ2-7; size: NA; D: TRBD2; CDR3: CASSTGGGSYEQYF; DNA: TGTGCCAGCTCAACCGGGGGGGGCTCCTACGAGCAGTACTTC
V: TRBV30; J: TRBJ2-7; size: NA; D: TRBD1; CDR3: CAWSGGQGQYF; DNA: TGTGCCTGGAGCGGAGGACAGGGGCAGTACTTC
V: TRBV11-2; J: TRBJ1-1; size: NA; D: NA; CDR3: CASSLTGNRNTEAFF; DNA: TGTGCCAGCAGCCTAACAGGGAACAGGAACACTGAAGCTTTCTTT